This is a list of T cell receptor beta chains from one sample in a study of blood T cell repertoires in COVID-19. Measured with immunoSEQ multiplex PCR; TCRdb has only the in-frame clones, and not every one. Among around 80,000 clones listed, more than 65% were seen once. Sequencing used peripheral blood. The receptors derive from an older man with acute or convalescent COVID-19. Each CDR3 is given with its conserved first and last residue. Rows give clone size only sometimes, using once, few, many, or a class for an expanded clone.

j_call: TRBJ1-2; v_call: TRBV5-4; clone_size: -; cdr3_aa: CASSVDRDGYTF
j_call: TRBJ2-7; v_call: TRBV3-1/TRBV3-2; clone_size: -; cdr3_aa: CASSHRGYEQYF
j_call: TRBJ2-5; v_call: TRBV15; clone_size: -; cdr3_aa: CATSRGGYETQYF
j_call: TRBJ1-4; v_call: TRBV5-1; clone_size: -; cdr3_aa: CASSLDRGEKLFF
j_call: TRBJ1-5; v_call: TRBV6-5; clone_size: -; cdr3_aa: CASSTGQGSNQPQHF
j_call: TRBJ1-3; v_call: TRBV5-6; clone_size: -; cdr3_aa: CASSSTDSGNTIYF
j_call: TRBJ2-7; v_call: TRBV2; clone_size: -; cdr3_aa: CASRTVAEYEQYF
j_call: TRBJ1-1; v_call: TRBV5-1; clone_size: -; cdr3_aa: CASSLEYSNTEAFF
j_call: TRBJ2-7; v_call: TRBV6-5; clone_size: -; cdr3_aa: CASGSLSRYEQYF
j_call: TRBJ1-1; v_call: TRBV10-2; clone_size: -; cdr3_aa: CASTDTRNRPLNRAFF
j_call: TRBJ2-5; v_call: TRBV10-3; clone_size: -; cdr3_aa: CAISGDPTGAETQYF
j_call: TRBJ1-1; v_call: TRBV6-5; clone_size: -; cdr3_aa: CASSTLQGTEAFF
j_call: TRBJ1-2; v_call: TRBV30; clone_size: -; cdr3_aa: CASLEGASGYTF
j_call: TRBJ1-1; v_call: TRBV18; clone_size: -; cdr3_aa: CASSQGTGSMNTEAFF
j_call: TRBJ1-1; v_call: TRBV6-5; clone_size: -; cdr3_aa: CASSTRTEAFF
j_call: TRBJ2-3; v_call: TRBV6-5; clone_size: -; cdr3_aa: CASSYAGGLKDTQYF
j_call: TRBJ1-2; v_call: TRBV3-1/TRBV3-2; clone_size: -; cdr3_aa: CASSPRTGGYTF
j_call: TRBJ1-2; v_call: TRBV6-5; clone_size: -; cdr3_aa: CASSSSGGDDYGYTF
j_call: TRBJ2-3; v_call: TRBV6-5; clone_size: -; cdr3_aa: CASSPGTSQADTQYF
j_call: TRBJ2-3; v_call: TRBV6-5; clone_size: once; cdr3_aa: CASSYESGGTDTQYF
j_call: TRBJ1-2; v_call: TRBV11-2; clone_size: -; cdr3_aa: CASSASRSINYGYTF
j_call: TRBJ1-2; v_call: TRBV4-2; clone_size: -; cdr3_aa: CASSQGDRSYGYTF
j_call: TRBJ2-3; v_call: TRBV5-4; clone_size: -; cdr3_aa: CASSPIPGLAGTDTQYF
j_call: TRBJ1-6; v_call: TRBV5-1; clone_size: -; cdr3_aa: CASSPWGTADYNSPLHF
j_call: TRBJ2-7; v_call: TRBV6-5; clone_size: -; cdr3_aa: CASSYSYGGSYEQYF
j_call: TRBJ1-4; v_call: TRBV9; clone_size: -; cdr3_aa: CASSMGTGQNEKLFF
j_call: TRBJ2-5; v_call: TRBV30; clone_size: -; cdr3_aa: CAWRRDSETQYF
j_call: TRBJ2-7; v_call: TRBV25-1; clone_size: -; cdr3_aa: CASSVTGQVYEQYF
j_call: TRBJ1-5; v_call: TRBV7-9; clone_size: -; cdr3_aa: CASSLGQGGSNQPQHF
j_call: TRBJ1-4; v_call: TRBV5-8; clone_size: -; cdr3_aa: CASSSGYLEKLFF
j_call: TRBJ1-5; v_call: TRBV19; clone_size: -; cdr3_aa: CASSILAGYQPQHF
j_call: TRBJ1-2; v_call: TRBV10-3; clone_size: -; cdr3_aa: CAISESTVYGYTF
j_call: TRBJ1-3; v_call: TRBV4-1; clone_size: few; cdr3_aa: CASSQGAGTGNTIYF
j_call: TRBJ1-4; v_call: TRBV3-1/TRBV3-2; clone_size: -; cdr3_aa: CASSQGVRPTNEKLFF
j_call: TRBJ2-7; v_call: TRBV11-2; clone_size: -; cdr3_aa: CASSPDRGLEQYF
j_call: TRBJ2-3; v_call: TRBV4-1; clone_size: -; cdr3_aa: CASSRGTATDTQYF
j_call: TRBJ1-1; v_call: TRBV4-2; clone_size: -; cdr3_aa: CASSQVDRADTEAFF
j_call: TRBJ1-2; v_call: TRBV30; clone_size: -; cdr3_aa: CAWKLGQEYGYTF
j_call: TRBJ1-3; v_call: TRBV9; clone_size: -; cdr3_aa: CASSPYGAGNTIYF
j_call: TRBJ1-1; v_call: TRBV7-9; clone_size: -; cdr3_aa: CASSPSQGRTEAFF
j_call: TRBJ2-3; v_call: TRBV18; clone_size: -; cdr3_aa: CASSPYGLAGGTDTQYF
j_call: TRBJ1-1; v_call: TRBV2; clone_size: once; cdr3_aa: CASSPRENTEAFF
j_call: TRBJ2-3; v_call: TRBV10-3; clone_size: -; cdr3_aa: CAITRTSGGGTDTQYF
j_call: TRBJ1-5; v_call: TRBV6-5; clone_size: -; cdr3_aa: CASSLGGHQPQHF
j_call: TRBJ2-3; v_call: TRBV27; clone_size: -; cdr3_aa: CASSATRGVGNTDTQYF
j_call: TRBJ2-3; v_call: TRBV7-9; clone_size: once; cdr3_aa: CASSLNRGADTQYF
j_call: TRBJ2-7; v_call: TRBV2; clone_size: -; cdr3_aa: CASSEKRGAYEQYF